The 10 T cell receptor beta chains reported below all come from one sample, sequenced in a study of T cells in Graves' hyperthyroidism and ophthalmopathy. Amplification of TCR beta CDR3 regions used RNA as the template. The HTBI set primed first-round TCR CDR3 RT-PCR. Using its own MiXCR run on the multiplex PCR reads, TCRdb lists one record per CDR3 protein. The data contain 800,000 or so distinct CDR3 sequences, 35% to 40% of them singletons. Sequenced: blood. All receptors come from a young man with Graves' hyperthyroidism.

The chain has TRBV7-2 and TRBJ2-5; 10 bases align to TRBD2. V lost 3 bases and J lost 5; bases outside the gene matches: 6. CDR3 length equals 15 residues. CDR1 and CDR2 (germline): SGHTA, FQGNSA. The CDR3 is CASSLPGLASETQYF. In DNA form, the CDR3 reads TGTGCCAGCAGCTTGCCGGGACTAGCGAGCGAGACCCAGTACTTC.

In its sample, this clonotype was seen many times. The V call is TRBV7-9, the J call TRBJ1-2; no definite D call. Trimming cost V 1 base and J 6 bases, with 21 bases left between them. Germline CDR1 reads SEHNR; CDR2 reads FQNEAQ (reference sequence). The CDR3 extends over 17 amino acids. The CDR3 DNA sequence: TGTGCCAGCAGCTTAGTGCCCTGGGCAGTTTCTCAGGATGGCTACACCTTC. It translates to CASSLVPWAVSQDGYTF.

Ten or more counts support this clonotype. The chain couples TRBV5-6 to TRBJ1-2, with D uncertain. Trimming removed 0 bases at V and 3 bases at J, with 6 bases between. The CDR3 runs 13 residues. The V gene's germline CDR1 is SGHDT and CDR2 YYEEEE. The CDR3 DNA reads as TGTGCCAGCAGCTTGGTGCGGCACTATGGCTACACCTTC. Translated: CASSLVRHYGYTF.

There are many counts of this clonotype. This chain joins TRBV9 and TRBJ1-2, with D maybe TRBD1 (5 bases). The CDR3 runs 12 residues. V lost 5 bases to trimming and J lost 3 bases, with 8 bases between them. Germline assignment: CDR1 SGDLS and CDR2 YYNGEE. This CDR3 is CASSVGDYGYTF. The CDR3 DNA sequence: TGTGCCAGCAGTGTGGGGGACTATGGCTACACCTTC.

The chain combines TRBV5-4 with TRBJ2-5, with D unclear. Deletions cut 4 bases from V and 2 bases from J, with 18 bases between. Looked up from germline, CDR1 is SGHNT and CDR2 is YYREEE (reference sequence). CDR3 length: 16 amino acids. CDR3 bases: TGTGCCAGCAGCACTCCCCTCCGCAGAGAACAAGAGACCCAGTACTTC. This sequence encodes CASSTPLRREQETQYF.

This clonotype was seen many times. The rearrangement links TRBV20-1 to TRBJ1-5; weak D call: TRBD1 (5 bases). Germline V gene data show CDR1 as DFQATT and CDR2 as SNEGSKA (reference sequence). Trimming left V 3 bases short and J 3 bases short, with 9 bases between. The CDR3 has 13 residues. CDR3 DNA sequence: TGCAGTGCTAGTCCCAGGGACAATCAGCCCCAGCATTTT. It specifies CSASPRDNQPQHF.

The sample holds many counts of this clonotype. This chain uses TRBV7-2 with TRBJ2-2, with 9 bases aligning to TRBD2. Germline values: CDR1 SGHTA, CDR2 FQGNSA. After removal of 7 bases from V and 5 bases from J, the junction contained 14 bases not matched to a gene. The CDR3 consists of 17 residues. In DNA, the CDR3 is TGTGCCAGCACCCAAGTAAGGGCAGCGGGAGGAACCGGGGAGCTGTTTTTT. As protein: CASTQVRAAGGTGELFF.

The chain recombines TRBV10-3 with TRBJ1-6, with 7 bases identical to TRBD1. Unmatched junction bases numbered 21, after V lost 10 bases and J lost 9 bases. This CDR3 is 17 amino acids long. CDR1 is ENHRY, CDR2 SYGVKD, per germline. The chain's CDR3 is CATSTGDSYAKGSPLHF. CDR3 DNA: TGTGCCACCTCTACAGGGGATTCGTATGCTAAGGGTTCACCCCTCCACTTT.

V gene TRBV19 combines with J gene TRBJ2-7, with 8 bases matching TRBD2. V shed 1 base, J shed 7 bases, and the junction held 6 bases outside the gene matches. CDR3 length: 14 residues. Per the germline V gene, CDR1 is LNHDA and CDR2 is SQIVND (reference sequence). CDR3 DNA: TGTGCCAGTAGTATAGCGGGAGGGCCGGGAGAGCAGTACTTC. Its translation: CASSIAGGPGEQYF.

This clonotype was detected a few times. The chain is built from TRBV7-8 and TRBJ2-2, with TRBD2 as a possible D gene (5 bases). The length of the CDR3 is 14 residues. The V gene's germline CDR1 is SGHVS and CDR2 FQNEAQ. V shed 2 bases and J shed 6 bases, with 10 bases lying between them. CDR3 nucleotide sequence: TGTGCCAGCAGCTTAAACGAGGGTCCCGGGGAGCTGTTTTTT. The encoded protein is CASSLNEGPGELFF.